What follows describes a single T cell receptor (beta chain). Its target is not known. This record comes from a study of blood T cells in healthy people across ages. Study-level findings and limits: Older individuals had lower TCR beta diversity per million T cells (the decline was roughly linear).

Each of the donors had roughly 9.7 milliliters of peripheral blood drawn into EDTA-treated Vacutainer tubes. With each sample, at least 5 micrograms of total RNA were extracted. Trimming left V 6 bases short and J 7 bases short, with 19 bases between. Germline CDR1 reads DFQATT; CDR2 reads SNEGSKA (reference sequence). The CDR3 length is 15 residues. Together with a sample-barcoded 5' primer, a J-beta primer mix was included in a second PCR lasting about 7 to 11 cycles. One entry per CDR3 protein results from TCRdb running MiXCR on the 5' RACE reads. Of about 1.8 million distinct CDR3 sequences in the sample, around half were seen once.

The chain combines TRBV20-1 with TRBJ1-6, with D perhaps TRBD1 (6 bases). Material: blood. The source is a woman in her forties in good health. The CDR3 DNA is TGCAGTGCACACAGGGCGGGATCAACCAATTCACCCCTCCACTTT. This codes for CSAHRAGSTNSPLHF.